Each of the 12 T cell receptor beta chains below was sequenced from the same sample in a study of T cell changes during pregnancy in multiple sclerosis. Sequenced by immunoSEQ multiplex PCR; TCRdb stores in-frame clones only, minus some. In the table there are 30,000 to 40,000 clones, nearly 90% of which are singletons. The source material was CD4+ T cells from peripheral blood mononuclear cells, sampled in the second trimester of pregnancy. Source of these receptors: a female donor with multiple sclerosis, enrolled in a pregnancy study.

The chain links TRBV19 to TRBJ1-2; 7 nucleotides match TRBD1. This CDR3 contains 12 residues. The V and J ends lost 7 bases and 2 bases, in that order; junction bases with no gene match: 1. Germline V gene sequence: CDR1 LNHDA, CDR2 SQIVND (reference sequence). Written as DNA, the CDR3 is TGTGCCAGTACGACAGGGAACTATGGCTACACCTTC. Encoded protein: CASTTGNYGYTF.

This clone was detected a few times. The chain uses TRBV7-3 and TRBJ1-1; the match to TRBD1 covers 8 bases. The germline V gene encodes CDR1 SGHTA and CDR2 FQGTGA. The CDR3 length is 14 residues. V dropped 2 bases and J dropped 3; count of bases not matched to a gene: 2. The CDR3 DNA reads TGTGCCAGCAGCTTAGGACAGGGCCACACTGAAGCTTTCTTT. This sequence encodes CASSLGQGHTEAFF.

The chain carries TRBV27 and TRBJ2-5; possibly TRBD2 for D (5 bases). V lost 6 bases, J lost 4 bases, and 12 bases lay in between. Per germline, CDR1 MNHEY and CDR2 SMNVEV (reference sequence). The CDR3 covers 13 residues. The CDR3 region is CASRREGVETQYF. The CDR3 DNA reads as TGTGCCAGCAGACGAGAGGGCGTAGAGACCCAGTACTTC.

The chain has TRBV4-1 and TRBJ2-5; D unclear. V was pared by 2 bases and J by 5 bases, with 6 bases between. The CDR3 length is 12 residues. CDR1 MGHRA and CDR2 YSYEKL come from the germline V gene. The DNA of the CDR3 is TGCGCCAGCAGCCAAAGTCGGGAGACCCAGTACTTC. It translates to CASSQSRETQYF.

The chain carries TRBV28 and TRBJ1-4, with 9 bases identical to TRBD1. The germline V gene has CDR1 MDHEN and CDR2 SYDVKM. This CDR3 is 15 amino acids long. Trimming at V came to 4 bases and at J to 5 bases, leaving 5 bases not matched to a gene. The CDR3 loop is CASSSPTGGNEKLFF. In DNA form, the CDR3 reads TGTGCCAGCAGTTCCCCGACAGGGGGAAATGAAAAACTGTTTTTT. Variable domain in full (rest from reference TRBV28 and TRBJ1-4): DVKVTQSSRYLVKRTGEKVFLECVQDMDHENMFWYRQDPGLGLRLIYFSYDVKMKEKGDIPEGYSVSREKKERFSLILESASTNQTSMYLCASSSPTGGNEKLFFGSGTQLSVL.

The V gene is TRBV15, the J gene TRBJ2-5; 7 nucleotides agree with TRBD2. V shed 3 bases and J 5 bases; nucleotides not matched to a gene: 6. CDR1 is LNHNV and CDR2 is YYDKDF in the germline V gene (reference sequence). This CDR3 is built from 14 residues. The CDR3 loop reads CATSRTSYRETQYF. The CDR3 DNA follows: TGTGCCACCAGCAGGACTAGCTACCGGGAGACCCAGTACTTC.

This chain connects TRBV6-6 to TRBJ1-1; 8 bases map to TRBD1. Trimming cost V 4 bases and J 4 bases; bases outside gene matches: 5. The CDR3 extends over 14 amino acids. Germline loops: CDR1 MNHNY, CDR2 SVGAGI (reference sequence). The CDR3 nucleotides are TGTGCCAGCAGTTTACAGGGGGGGAGCACTGAAGCTTTCTTT. It specifies CASSLQGGSTEAFF.

The chain has TRBV2 and TRBJ1-1, with 7 bases matching TRBD1. The CDR3 contains 14 residues. Germline trimming cut 3 bases from V and 4 bases from J; bases unmatched to any gene: 5. Per the germline V gene, CDR1 is SNHLY and CDR2 is FYNNEI. The CDR3 is CASSETGWTTEAFF. CDR3 DNA sequence: TGTGCCAGCAGTGAGACAGGGTGGACCACTGAAGCTTTCTTT.

The chain recombines TRBV11-3 with TRBJ1-2, with TRBD1 matching 10 bases. CDR3 length: 16 residues. The V and J ends lost 4 bases and 6 bases, in that order; junction bases with no gene match: 11. Germline V lookup: CDR1 SGHNT, CDR2 YENEEA. The CDR3 coding sequence is TGTGCCAGCAGCTCCCATACTAACGACAGGGGGCATGGCTACACCTTC. It specifies CASSSHTNDRGHGYTF.

The rearrangement uses TRBV4-1 and TRBJ2-1; the D is unclear. From germline, CDR1 is MGHRA and CDR2 YSYEKL. V lost 3 bases, J lost 10 bases, and 13 bases lay in between. The CDR3 extends over 13 amino acids. This CDR3 is CASSQETSIEQFF. Written as DNA, the CDR3 is TGCGCCAGCAGCCAGGAGACCTCCATAGAGCAGTTCTTC.

The chain has TRBV19 and TRBJ1-2, with 7 bases fitting TRBD1. The CDR3 runs to 13 residues. V lost 10 bases and J lost 0; bases outside the gene matches: 5. Germline-derived CDR1 and CDR2 are LNHDA and SQIVND (reference sequence). The chain's CDR3 is CATTDRTNYGYTF. In DNA form, the CDR3 reads TGTGCCACCACGGACAGGACTAACTATGGCTACACCTTC.

V usage is TRBV5-4 and J usage is TRBJ2-1; possibly TRBD2 for D (6 bases). Trimming removed 4 bases at V and 5 bases at J, with 10 bases between. This CDR3 comprises 13 residues. CDR1 is SGHNT, CDR2 YYREEE, per germline (reference sequence). The CDR3 sequence: CASSPGLNNEQFF. CDR3 nucleotides: TGTGCCAGCAGCCCGGGACTCAACAATGAGCAGTTCTTC.